Listed below are T cell receptor beta chains from one sample, sequenced in a study of blood T cell repertoires in COVID-19. Clones were read by immunoSEQ multiplex PCR, and TCRdb kept only the in-frame ones, dropping some. The repertoire has 400,000 to 450,000 clones, roughly 88% of them found once; the top ten carry roughly 1.4%. Input material: peripheral blood. These receptors were collected from a woman under 40 with active or convalescent COVID-19. Each CDR3 is given with its conserved first and last residue. A D gene is named only where the DNA matches it firmly. Clone size is stated in some rows and not others, as once, few, many or a class when expanded.

J | V | size | length | D | DNA | CDR3
TRBJ1-2 | TRBV6-6 | . | 14 | . | TGTGCCAGCAGTTACTCGCAGGGCAACTATGGCTACACCTTC | CASSYSQGNYGYTF
TRBJ1-1 | TRBV2 | . | 11 | . | TGTGCCAGCAGTTCCTATTCCGAAGCTTTCTTT | CASSSYSEAFF
TRBJ2-7 | TRBV28 | . | 15 | TRBD2 | TGTGCCAGCGCTGCTAGCGGGGGGGCCCCCTACGAGCAGTACTTC | CASAASGGAPYEQYF
TRBJ2-1 | TRBV29-1 | . | 12 | TRBD1 | TGCAGCGTTCGGACAGGTCACAATGAGCAGTTCTTC | CSVRTGHNEQFF
TRBJ2-5 | TRBV3-1/TRBV3-2 | . | 14 | . | TGTGCCAGCAGCCAACTCAGGCACCAAGAGACCCAGTACTTC | CASSQLRHQETQYF
TRBJ1-5 | TRBV6-5 | . | 14 | . | TGTGCCAGCAGTTACGGGGGCGGCAATCAGCCCCAGCATTTT | CASSYGGGNQPQHF
TRBJ2-5 | TRBV7-2 | . | 15 | TRBD2 | TGTGCCAGCAGGAAGGAGGCGGGAGCCCAAGAGACCCAGTACTTC | CASRKEAGAQETQYF
TRBJ1-3 | TRBV3-1/TRBV3-2 | . | 13 | TRBD1 | TGTGCCAGCAGTCAGCAGGGGGTAAACACCATATATTTT | CASSQQGVNTIYF
TRBJ1-2 | TRBV5-4 | . | 14 | . | TGTGCCAGCAGCTTGGCTCAGGCCCTCTATGGCTACACCTTC | CASSLAQALYGYTF
TRBJ2-7 | TRBV4-1 | . | 14 | TRBD2 | TGCGCCAGCAGCCAGGCTCCAACTAGCGGCGAGCAGTACTTC | CASSQAPTSGEQYF
TRBJ2-5 | TRBV20-1 | once | 14 | . | TGCAGTGCTAGTAGCCGGCCAGCAGGGGAGACCCAGTACTTC | CSASSRPAGETQYF
TRBJ2-7 | TRBV19 | . | 14 | TRBD2 | TGTGCCAGTAGTATAGTTGCGGGAGTGGTCGAGCAGTACTTC | CASSIVAGVVEQYF
TRBJ1-2 | TRBV7-9 | once | 13 | . | TGTGCCAGCAGCCGACAGTCGCTGAGGGGCTACACCTTC | CASSRQSLRGYTF
TRBJ1-2 | TRBV7-8 | . | 15 | . | TGTGCCAGCAGCCCGACGTGGGGAGGCAACTATGGCTACACCTTC | CASSPTWGGNYGYTF
TRBJ2-1 | TRBV1 | . | 18 | . | TGCACCAGCAGCCACGACAGCGGGACTAGCGGGGGGGACAATGAGCAGTTCTTC | CTSSHDSGTSGGDNEQFF
TRBJ1-2 | TRBV11-2 | . | 14 | TRBD1 | TGTGCCAGCAGCCTGACAGGGGGCCATGGGGGCTACACCTTC | CASSLTGGHGGYTF
TRBJ1-1 | TRBV10-3 | . | 13 | . | TGTGCCATCAGTGAGTCGAGGGGGGGTGAAGCTTTCTTT | CAISESRGGEAFF
TRBJ2-1 | TRBV6-6 | . | 15 | TRBD2 | TGTGCCAGCAGTTCGACTAGCGCCCCGAATAATGAGCAGTTCTTC | CASSSTSAPNNEQFF
TRBJ2-2 | TRBV3-1/TRBV3-2 | . | 16 | TRBD2 | TGTGCCAGCAGCCAAGTTAGCGGGACGAACACCGGGGAGCTGTTTTTT | CASSQVSGTNTGELFF
TRBJ2-7 | TRBV2 | . | 14 | TRBD2 | TGTGCCAGCAAAAGGACTAGCGGCAACTACGAGCAGTACTTC | CASKRTSGNYEQYF
TRBJ1-1 | TRBV25-1 | few | 13 | TRBD1 | TGTGCCAGCAGTGGGACAGGGTACACTGAAGCTTTCTTT | CASSGTGYTEAFF
TRBJ1-2 | TRBV7-2 | . | 16 | . | TGTGCCAGCAGCTTACCTGGTGGGCAGGGCGTATTGGGCTACACCTTC | CASSLPGGQGVLGYTF
TRBJ1-1 | TRBV19 | . | 16 | TRBD1 | TGTGCCACCCAACCGCAAGCCGGGACAGGGGTTACTGAAGCTTTCTTT | CATQPQAGTGVTEAFF
TRBJ1-6 | TRBV18 | once | 17 | . | TGTGCCAGCTCACCACCGACGTCCGGGACACCCAATTCACCCCTCCACTTT | CASSPPTSGTPNSPLHF
TRBJ2-1 | TRBV10-1 | . | 15 | TRBD2 | TGCGCCAGCAGTGATCAGGCTAGCGGGGGTAATGAGCAGTTCTTC | CASSDQASGGNEQFF
TRBJ1-4 | TRBV9 | . | 16 | . | TGTGCCAGCAGCGTAGAGACAGGTGGTGCGCGGGAAAAACTGTTTTTT | CASSVETGGAREKLFF
TRBJ2-7 | TRBV6-5 | . | 13 | TRBD1 | TGTGCCGCTCTAGACAGGGGCTCCTACGAGCAGTACTTC | CAALDRGSYEQYF
TRBJ1-1 | TRBV3-1/TRBV3-2 | once | 14 | TRBD1 | TGTGCCAGCAGCCCATGGGACAGGAACTCTGAAGCTTTCTTT | CASSPWDRNSEAFF